The 29 T cell receptor beta chains listed next were all sequenced from one sample in a study of blood T cell repertoires in COVID-19. Profiling relied on immunoSEQ multiplex PCR, and the TCRdb table lists in-frame clones only, not all of them. This sample has about 30,000 clones, with roughly 88% found just once. The specimen was peripheral blood. These receptors originate from a human donor in a cohort sampled during active COVID-19.

The J gene is TRBJ2-3, the V gene TRBV7-8; the match to TRBD1 covers 12 bases. The V gene's germline CDR1 is SGHVS and CDR2 FQNEAQ. V lost 4 bases and J lost 7; bases outside the gene matches: 6. CDR3 length: 15 amino acids. CDR3 amino acids: CASSSGQGALNTQYF. CDR3 DNA sequence: TGTGCCAGCAGCTCGGGACAGGGGGCGCTAAATACGCAGTATTTT.

With respect to this clone: The sample contains more than one DNA sequence encoding this CDR3. This chain joins TRBV6-5 and TRBJ2-1; 7 nucleotides agree with TRBD1. After removal of 4 bases from V and 5 bases from J, the junction contained 5 bases not matched to a gene. CDR1 MNHEY and CDR2 SVGAGI come from the germline V gene. This CDR3 has 14 amino acids. The CDR3 loop reads CASSSTDRDNEQFF. The CDR3 DNA reads TGTGCCAGCAGTTCCACCGACAGGGACAATGAGCAGTTCTTC.

The CDR3 loop is CASSDSSILKETQYF. DNA for the CDR3: TGCGCCAGCAGTGATAGTAGCATTTTAAAAGAGACCCAGTACTTC. The J gene is TRBJ2-5, the V gene TRBV4-1, with D hard to call. Germline V lookup: CDR1 MGHRA, CDR2 YSYEKL. This CDR3 region has 15 residues. The germline V and J ends were trimmed by 6 bases and 3 bases, with 17 bases remaining between them.

The genes are TRBV29-1 and TRBJ2-5; 9 positions match TRBD2. Germline-derived CDR1 and CDR2 are SQVTM and ANQGSEA. V was pared by 7 bases and J by 5 bases, with 11 bases of the junction left unmatched. The CDR3 is 14 amino acids. In DNA form, the CDR3 reads TGCAGCGCCCGTAGCGGGGGCATCGGGGAGACCCAGTACTTC. As protein: CSARSGGIGETQYF.

V and J are TRBV5-8 and TRBJ2-1; 15 bases line up with TRBD2. The CDR3 extends over 19 amino acids. The trim removed 3 bases at V and 1 base at J, leaving 8 bases unmatched. Germline V gene lookup returns CDR1 SGHTS and CDR2 YDEGEE. As DNA, the CDR3 is TGTGCCAGCAGCTCCTTAGGACTAGCGGGGGGGCCGTCCTACAATGAGCAGTTCTTC. Translation gives CASSSLGLAGGPSYNEQFF.

V usage is TRBV11-2 and J usage is TRBJ2-3, with TRBD2 matching 14 bases. The CDR3 runs to 18 residues. J gave up 4 bases and V 3 bases, and 9 bases lay outside the gene matches. Germline V gene lookup returns CDR1 SGHAT and CDR2 FQNNGV. CDR3 in DNA: TGTGCCAGCAGCTTCACGACTAGCGGGGGGGCCTTGGCAGATACGCAGTATTTT. Protein product: CASSFTTSGGALADTQYF. Looking up the rest from reference TRBV11-2 and TRBJ2-3 gives the full variable domain: EAGVAQSPRYKIIEKRQSVAFWCNPISGHATLYWYQQILGQGPKLLIQFQNNGVVDDSQLPKDRFSAERLKGVDSTLKIQPAKLEDSAVYLCASSFTTSGGALADTQYFGPGTRLTVL.

The rearrangement links TRBV5-1 to TRBJ1-6; D not resolved. This CDR3 spans 19 amino acids. With 1 base removed from V and 0 bases from J, the gap between germline ends came to 17 bases. CDR1 is SGHRS and CDR2 is YFSETQ in the germline V gene. This CDR3 reads CASSLPPGWESSYNSPLHF. The CDR3 coding sequence is TGCGCCAGCAGCTTGCCCCCGGGTTGGGAGAGCTCCTATAATTCACCCCTCCACTTT. Supplemented by reference TRBV5-1 and TRBJ1-6, the full variable domain reads KAGVTQTPRYLIKTRGQQVTLSCSPISGHRSVSWYQQTPGQGLQFLFEYFSETQRNKGNFPGRFSGRQFSNSRSEMNVSTLELGDSALYLCASSLPPGWESSYNSPLHFGNGTRLTVT.

V gene TRBV11-2 combines with J gene TRBJ1-4; no reliable D call. The length of the CDR3 is 12 residues. Trimming left V 5 bases short and J 10 bases short, with 11 bases between. Looked up from germline, CDR1 is SGHAT and CDR2 is FQNNGV. CDR3 DNA sequence: TGTGCCAGCAGCCTTAGACGCGGAAAACTGTTTTTT. This codes for CASSLRRGKLFF.

This clone was picked up one time. V gene TRBV19 combines with J gene TRBJ2-3, with 9 positions matching TRBD1. The CDR3 has 15 amino acids. J lost 1 base, V lost 5 bases, and 4 bases had no gene match. CDR1 LNHDA and CDR2 SQIVND come from the germline V gene (reference sequence). The CDR3 region is CASSSRTGGTDTQYF. The CDR3 nucleotides are TGTGCCAGTAGTTCGCGGACAGGGGGCACAGATACGCAGTATTTT.

This chain uses TRBV27 with TRBJ2-1, with 8 bases lining up with TRBD2. V lost 3 bases to trimming and J lost 9 bases; unmatched junction nucleotides: 19. This CDR3 contains 18 residues. CDR1 is MNHEY and CDR2 is SMNVEV in the germline V gene (reference sequence). CDR3: CASSFPGPGLGGYAEQFF. CDR3 nucleotides: TGTGCCAGCAGTTTCCCCGGACCGGGACTAGGGGGATACGCTGAGCAGTTCTTC.

This clone has just a few counts. The chain uses TRBV5-1 and TRBJ2-5; D unclear. CDR3 length: 12 residues. From germline, CDR1 is SGHRS and CDR2 YFSETQ. V shed 4 bases and J shed 5 bases, with 9 bases lying between them. The CDR3 coding sequence is TGCGCCAGCAGCCCATCCCGGGAGACCCAGTACTTC. The encoded protein is CASSPSRETQYF.

In this sample, this clone turned up once. CDR3: CASSIVSGQSNQPQHF. In nucleotides, the CDR3 is TGTGCCAGTAGTATAGTCTCGGGACAAAGCAATCAGCCCCAGCATTTT. The chain links TRBV19 to TRBJ1-5; possible D gene TRBD1, 6 bases. The CDR3 totals 16 residues. V was trimmed by 1 base and J by 1 base, leaving 11 bases between them. Germline-derived CDR1 and CDR2 are LNHDA and SQIVND (reference sequence).

The table lists this clone with a count of one. The chain uses TRBV5-5 and TRBJ2-5; TRBD2 matches at 14 bases. The J segment lost 7 bases and the V segment lost 4 bases, leaving 3 bases of the junction unmatched. This CDR3 comprises 14 residues. Germline V gene data show CDR1 as SGHKS and CDR2 as YYEKEE (reference sequence). CDR3 coding DNA: TGTGCCAGCAGCCTGACTAGCGGGGGGGTGACCCAGTACTTC. Amino acid sequence: CASSLTSGGVTQYF.

V usage is TRBV3-1 (or the pseudogene TRBV3-2) and J usage is TRBJ2-1, with 10 bases lining up with TRBD1. The J segment lost 7 bases and the V segment lost 4 bases, leaving 4 bases of the junction unmatched. Germline values: CDR1 LGHDT, CDR2 YNNKEL (reference sequence). CDR3 length: 14 amino acids. CDR3 nucleotide sequence: TGTGCCAGCAGCCGGGGACAGGGGAGGAATGAGCAGTTCTTC. Its translation: CASSRGQGRNEQFF.

This chain links TRBV5-4 with TRBJ1-1, with 9 bases that match TRBD1. Germline values: CDR1 SGHNT, CDR2 YYREEE (reference sequence). The CDR3 runs to 15 residues. Losses at the gene ends were 5 bases for V and 0 bases for J; bases not matched to a gene: 5. The CDR3 bases are TGTGCCAGCAGGGGACAGGGAGGAGTGAACACTGAAGCTTTCTTT. It is translated as CASRGQGGVNTEAFF.

The chain joins TRBV6-5 to TRBJ1-2; 9 positions match TRBD1. Germline loops: CDR1 MNHEY, CDR2 SVGAGI. Unmatched junction bases numbered 4, after V lost 6 bases and J lost 2 bases. The CDR3 spans 14 residues. The CDR3 DNA sequence: TGTGCCAGCAGATGGACAGGGGACAACTATGGCTACACCTTC. This gives the protein CASRWTGDNYGYTF.

This clone was seen only once. The chain uses TRBV6-5 and TRBJ1-6; a possible D gene is TRBD1 (5 bases). Germline loops: CDR1 MNHEY, CDR2 SVGAGI. The CDR3 consists of 14 residues. Between the trimmed V and J ends, which lost 7 bases and 7 bases, there was a span of 14 bases. The CDR3 coding sequence is TGTGCCAGCACTCGAAGACCAGGGAATTCACCCCTCCACTTT. This gives the protein CASTRRPGNSPLHF.

The chain has TRBV3-1 (or the pseudogene TRBV3-2) and TRBJ1-4; D is possibly TRBD1 (6 bases). Germline V gives CDR1 LGHDT, CDR2 YNNKEL (reference sequence). The length of the CDR3 is 15 residues. V was shortened by 4 bases and J by 7 bases, with 16 bases between the two germline ends. CDR3: CASSRNGQGTEKLFF. The CDR3 DNA is TGTGCCAGCAGCCGGAATGGCCAGGGGACTGAAAAACTGTTTTTT.

The chain carries TRBV2 and TRBJ2-1; 9 nucleotides agree with TRBD1. CDR3 length: 15 residues. V shed 4 bases and J 2 bases; nucleotides not matched to a gene: 3. The V gene's germline CDR1 is SNHLY and CDR2 FYNNEI. In DNA, the CDR3 is TGTGCCAGCAGTGCGGGACAGGGCCCCTACAATGAGCAGTTCTTC. Protein sequence: CASSAGQGPYNEQFF.

The chain recombines TRBV3-1 (or the pseudogene TRBV3-2) with TRBJ1-2; D gene uncertain. The CDR3 is 12 amino acids. Trimming left V 1 base short and J 5 bases short, with 5 bases between. Germline V CDR1 and CDR2: LGHDT, YNNKEL (reference sequence). In nucleotides, the CDR3 is TGTGCCAGCAGCCAAGCCTTATATGGCTACACCTTC. It translates to CASSQALYGYTF.

A single count supports this clone. V gene TRBV6-2 or TRBV6-3 combines with J gene TRBJ2-2; 7 positions match TRBD1. This CDR3 spans 14 amino acids. The germline V gene encodes CDR1 MNHEY and CDR2 SVGEGT. V shed 2 bases and J 3 bases; nucleotides not matched to a gene: 0. CDR3 DNA sequence: TGTGCCAGCAGTTACGGGACAGACACCGGGGAGCTGTTTTTT. Amino acid sequence: CASSYGTDTGELFF.

The rearrangement uses TRBV10-2 and TRBJ2-3; TRBD2 matches at 10 bases. CDR1 and CDR2 (germline): WSHSY, SAAADI. J lost 4 bases, V lost 3 bases, and 4 bases had no gene match. This CDR3 has 15 residues. CDR3 sequence: CASSDQAGGSDTQYF. In DNA, the CDR3 is TGCGCCAGCAGTGATCAAGCGGGAGGGTCAGATACGCAGTATTTT.

J is TRBJ1-3 and V is TRBV5-6; D might be TRBD1 (5 bases). CDR3 length equals 17 residues. V was shortened by 0 bases and J by 1 base, with 14 bases between the two germline ends. CDR1 is SGHDT, CDR2 YYEEEE, per germline. The CDR3 sequence: CASSLDGRVGSGNTIYF. The DNA of the CDR3 is TGTGCCAGCAGCTTGGATGGCAGGGTAGGATCTGGAAACACCATATATTTT.

This clone was found once. The chain combines TRBV6-1 with TRBJ2-7, with 7 bases identical to TRBD1. CDR1 is MNHNS and CDR2 is SASEGT in the germline V gene. V lost 3 bases to trimming and J lost 2 bases; unmatched junction nucleotides: 16. This CDR3 spans 18 amino acids. CDR3 DNA sequence: TGTGCCAGCAGTGACACCAACAGGGGCGTCCAGGGAGCCTACGAGCAGTACTTC. Amino acids: CASSDTNRGVQGAYEQYF.

The rearrangement links TRBV6-5 to TRBJ1-6; weak D call: TRBD1 (5 bases). V was pared by 5 bases and J by 10 bases, with 18 bases between. The CDR3 runs 15 residues. Germline V CDR1 and CDR2: MNHEY, SVGAGI. The chain's CDR3 is CASSPGGSKGSPLHF. The CDR3 DNA follows: TGTGCCAGCAGTCCCGGGGGTTCTAAGGGGTCACCCCTCCACTTT.

This clone has a single count. The chain combines TRBV4-1 with TRBJ1-2; D is possibly TRBD1 (5 bases). The CDR3 is made up of 14 amino acids. Per the germline V gene, CDR1 is MGHRA and CDR2 is YSYEKL. V was clipped by 5 bases and J by 8 bases, with 18 bases between them. CDR3 amino acids: CASSYHGQGGGYTF. In nucleotides, the CDR3 is TGCGCCAGCAGCTACCACGGGCAGGGTGGAGGCTACACCTTC.

CDR3 sequence reads: CASSITRVNTEAFF. The DNA for the CDR3 is TGTGCCAGTAGTATAACGCGGGTAAATACTGAAGCTTTCTTT. The V call is TRBV19, the J call TRBJ1-1; no firm D call. Looked up from germline, CDR1 is LNHDA and CDR2 is SQIVND (reference sequence). The V end lost 2 bases, the J end lost 5 bases, and 12 bases lay between the germline ends. This CDR3 is 14 amino acids long. Based on the CDR3 plus reference TRBV19 and TRBJ1-1, the full variable domain is DGGITQSPKYLFRKEGQNVTLSCEQNLNHDAMYWYRQDPGQGLRLIYYSQIVNDFQKGDIAEGYSVSREKKESFPLTVTSAQKNPTAFYLCASSITRVNTEAFFGQGTRLTVV.

V usage is TRBV7-6 and J usage is TRBJ2-7; 7 bases are a match to TRBD1. Germline assignment: CDR1 SGHVS and CDR2 FNYEAQ. The V and J ends lost 5 bases and 3 bases, in that order; junction bases with no gene match: 7. The CDR3 has 14 residues. For the CDR3, the DNA is TGTGCCAGCAGCCCAGTACAGGGGCTCTACGAGCAGTACTTC. It codes for CASSPVQGLYEQYF. Full variable domain (remainder filled in from reference TRBV7-6 and TRBJ2-7): GAGVSQSPRYKVTKRGQDVALRCDPISGHVSLYWYRQALGQGPEFLTYFNYEAQQDKSGLPNDRFSAERPEGSISTLTIQRTEQRDSAMYRCASSPVQGLYEQYFGPGTRLTVT.

DNA of the CDR3: TGTGCCAGCGCAGGGGGATGGAATTCACCCCTCCACTTT. Encoded protein: CASAGGWNSPLHF. V is TRBV3-1 (or the pseudogene TRBV3-2) and J is TRBJ1-6, with 7 bases matching TRBD1. The CDR3 is 13 amino acids. Germline trimming cut 8 bases from V and 7 bases from J; bases unmatched to any gene: 5. Germline V CDR1 and CDR2: LGHDT, YNNKEL (reference sequence).